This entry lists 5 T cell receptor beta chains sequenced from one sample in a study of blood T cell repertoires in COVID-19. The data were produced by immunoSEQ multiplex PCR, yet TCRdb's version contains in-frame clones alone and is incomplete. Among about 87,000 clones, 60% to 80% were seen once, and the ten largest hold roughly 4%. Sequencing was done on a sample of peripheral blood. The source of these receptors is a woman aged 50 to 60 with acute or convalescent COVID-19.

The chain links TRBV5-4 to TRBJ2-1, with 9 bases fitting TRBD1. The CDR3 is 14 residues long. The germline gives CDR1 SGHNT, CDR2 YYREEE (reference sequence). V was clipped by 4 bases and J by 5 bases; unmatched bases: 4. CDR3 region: CASSRRDRDNEQFF. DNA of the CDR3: TGTGCCAGCAGCCGCCGGGACAGGGACAATGAGCAGTTCTTC.

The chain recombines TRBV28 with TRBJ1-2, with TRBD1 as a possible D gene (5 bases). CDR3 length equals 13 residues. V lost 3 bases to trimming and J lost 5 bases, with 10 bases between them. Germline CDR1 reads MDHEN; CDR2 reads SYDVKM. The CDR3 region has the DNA TGTGCCAGCAGTTTCTTGACAGAGTATGGCTACACCTTC. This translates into CASSFLTEYGYTF.

The CDR3 nucleotides are TGCAGCGTTGAAGGACTAGCATTCGAGCAGTACTTC. Residues: CSVEGLAFEQYF. The V and J genes are TRBV29-1 and TRBJ2-7, with TRBD2 matching over 7 bases. In germline, CDR1 is SQVTM, CDR2 ANQGSEA. V was pared by 1 base and J by 6 bases, with 3 bases of the junction left unmatched. This CDR3 is 12 amino acids long.

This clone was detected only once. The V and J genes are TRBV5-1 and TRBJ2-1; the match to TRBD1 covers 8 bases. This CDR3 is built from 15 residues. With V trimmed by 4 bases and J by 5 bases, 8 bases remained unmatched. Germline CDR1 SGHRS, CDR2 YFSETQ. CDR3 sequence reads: CASSIDRGRNNEQFF. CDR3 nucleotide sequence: TGCGCCAGCAGCATCGACAGGGGAAGGAACAATGAGCAGTTCTTC.

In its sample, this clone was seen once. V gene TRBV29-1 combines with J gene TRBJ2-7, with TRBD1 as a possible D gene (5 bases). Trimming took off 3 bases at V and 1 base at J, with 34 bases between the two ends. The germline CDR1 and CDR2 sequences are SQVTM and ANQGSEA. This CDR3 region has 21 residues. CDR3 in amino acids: CSVEKWVLRGQKGPRSYEQYF. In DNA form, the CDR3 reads TGCAGCGTTGAGAAGTGGGTACTCAGAGGACAAAAAGGCCCCAGGTCCTACGAGCAGTACTTC.